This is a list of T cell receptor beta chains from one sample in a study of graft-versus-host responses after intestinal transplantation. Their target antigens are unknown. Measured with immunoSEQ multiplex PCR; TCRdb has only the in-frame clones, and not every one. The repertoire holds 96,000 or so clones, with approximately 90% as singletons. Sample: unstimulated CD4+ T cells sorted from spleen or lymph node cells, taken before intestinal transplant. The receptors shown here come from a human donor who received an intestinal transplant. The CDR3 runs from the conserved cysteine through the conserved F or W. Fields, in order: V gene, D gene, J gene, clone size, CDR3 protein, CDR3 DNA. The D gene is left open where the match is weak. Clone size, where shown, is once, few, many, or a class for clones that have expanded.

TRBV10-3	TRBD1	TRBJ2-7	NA	CAISPGTEKQYF	TGTGCCATCAGCCCCGGGACAGAAAAGCAGTACTTC
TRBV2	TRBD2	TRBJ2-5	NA	CAIRTSGGAKTQYF	TGTGCCATCCGCACTAGCGGGGGGGCTAAGACCCAGTACTTC
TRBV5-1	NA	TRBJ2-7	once	CASSQTDREQYF	TGCGCCAGCAGCCAGACAGATCGCGAGCAGTACTTC
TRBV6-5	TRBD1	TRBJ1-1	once	CASSGQGMNTEAFF	TGTGCCAGCAGCGGACAGGGCATGAACACTGAAGCTTTCTTT
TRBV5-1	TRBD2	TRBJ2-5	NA	CASSRASGSQETQYF	TGCGCCAGCAGCCGGGCTAGCGGGAGCCAAGAGACCCAGTACTTC
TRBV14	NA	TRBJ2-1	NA	CASSQARFSYNEQFF	TGTGCCAGCAGCCAAGCGCGGTTCTCCTACAATGAGCAGTTCTTC
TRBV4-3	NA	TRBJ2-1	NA	CASSQRPGTYYNEQFF	TGCGCCAGCAGCCAAAGACCCGGGACTTACTACAATGAGCAGTTCTTC
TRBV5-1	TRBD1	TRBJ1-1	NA	CASSAGQGILGIEAFF	TGCGCCAGCAGCGCGGGACAGGGCATTTTAGGGATTGAAGCTTTCTTT
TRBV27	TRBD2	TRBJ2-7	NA	CASSFRTSGRGEQYF	TGTGCCAGCAGTTTCAGGACTAGCGGGAGGGGCGAGCAGTACTTC
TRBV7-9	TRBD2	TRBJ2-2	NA	CASSSPGGGDTGELFF	TGTGCCAGCAGCTCTCCGGGGGGGGGCGACACCGGGGAGCTGTTTTTT
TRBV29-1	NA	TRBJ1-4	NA	CSVEWEGGQFGEKLFF	TGCAGCGTTGAATGGGAGGGGGGGCAATTCGGTGAAAAACTGTTTTTT
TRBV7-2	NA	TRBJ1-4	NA	CASNLNQGEKLFF	TGTGCCAGCAACCTCAACCAGGGTGAAAAACTGTTTTTT
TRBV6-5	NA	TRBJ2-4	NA	CASSYSSVAKNIQYF	TGTGCCAGCAGTTACTCGAGCGTAGCCAAAAACATTCAGTACTTC
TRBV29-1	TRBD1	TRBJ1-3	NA	CSVGQGAVGNTIYF	TGCAGCGTTGGACAGGGGGCGGTTGGAAACACCATATATTTT
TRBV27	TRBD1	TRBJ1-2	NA	CASSNKLGQGDYGYTF	TGTGCCAGCAGTAATAAATTGGGACAGGGGGACTATGGCTACACCTTC
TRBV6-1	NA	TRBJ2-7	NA	CASSAYDGDHYSYEQYF	TGTGCCAGCAGTGCTTACGACGGGGATCATTACTCCTACGAGCAGTACTTC
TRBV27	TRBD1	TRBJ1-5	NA	CASSWGGTGSGQPQHF	TGTGCCAGCAGTTGGGGGGGGACAGGAAGTGGCCAGCCCCAGCATTTT
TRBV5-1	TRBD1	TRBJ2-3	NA	CASSLNRGPVTQYF	TGCGCCAGCAGCTTGAACAGGGGCCCCGTGACGCAGTATTTT
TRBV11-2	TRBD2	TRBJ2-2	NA	CASSSGLAGPRGELFF	TGTGCCAGCAGCTCAGGACTAGCGGGTCCGAGGGGGGAGCTGTTTTTT
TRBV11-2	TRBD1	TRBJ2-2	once	CASSLGQANTGELFF	TGTGCCAGCAGCCTGGGACAGGCGAACACCGGGGAGCTGTTTTTT
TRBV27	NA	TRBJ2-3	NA	CASSQSTDTQYF	TGTGCCAGCAGTCAGAGCACAGATACGCAGTATTTT
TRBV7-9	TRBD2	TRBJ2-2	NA	CASSLGTIGELFF	TGTGCCAGCAGCTTGGGGACTATCGGGGAGCTGTTTTTT
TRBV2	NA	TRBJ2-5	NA	CASTKEIQETQYF	TGTGCCAGCACTAAAGAGATCCAAGAGACCCAGTACTTC
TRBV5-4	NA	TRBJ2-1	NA	CASSPASSYNEQFF	TGTGCCAGCAGCCCGGCTAGCTCCTACAATGAGCAGTTCTTC
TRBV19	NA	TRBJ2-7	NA	CASSFRAGRPTYEQYF	TGTGCCAGTAGTTTCCGAGCGGGCAGACCCACCTACGAGCAGTACTTC
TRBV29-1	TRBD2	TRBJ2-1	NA	CSGLAGGGWNEQFF	TGCAGCGGTCTAGCGGGAGGAGGGTGGAATGAGCAGTTCTTC
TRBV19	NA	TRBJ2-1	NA	CASSIFRGNHNEQFF	TGTGCCAGTAGTATATTTCGCGGGAATCACAATGAGCAGTTCTTC
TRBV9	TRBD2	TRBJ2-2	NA	CASSVAGLAGGTGELFF	TGTGCCAGCAGCGTAGCAGGACTAGCGGGGGGAACCGGGGAGCTGTTTTTT
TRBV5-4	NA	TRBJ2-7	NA	CASSWRGPPGEQYF	TGTGCCAGCAGCTGGCGAGGACCACCGGGGGAGCAGTACTTC
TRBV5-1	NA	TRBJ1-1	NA	CASSLDGRNTEAFF	TGCGCCAGCAGCTTGGATGGGAGAAACACTGAAGCTTTCTTT
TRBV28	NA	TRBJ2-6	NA	CASSVQGTSGANVLTF	TGTGCCAGCAGCGTGCAGGGAACCTCTGGGGCCAACGTCCTGACTTTC
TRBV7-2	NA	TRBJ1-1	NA	CASSLGTPGGTEAFF	TGTGCCAGCAGCTTGGGGACTCCGGGAGGCACTGAAGCTTTCTTT
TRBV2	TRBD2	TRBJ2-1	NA	CASSERLAGDNEQFF	TGTGCCAGCAGTGAACGTCTAGCGGGGGACAATGAGCAGTTCTTC
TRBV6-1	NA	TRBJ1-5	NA	CASSVRGYSNQPQHF	TGTGCCAGCAGCGTCAGGGGCTATAGCAATCAGCCCCAGCATTTT
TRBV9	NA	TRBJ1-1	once	CASSVQGSGTEAFF	TGTGCCAGCAGCGTACAGGGTAGTGGGACTGAAGCTTTCTTT
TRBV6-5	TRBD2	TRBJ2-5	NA	CASSRAGAGETQYF	TGTGCCAGCAGTCGAGCGGGAGCGGGCGAGACCCAGTACTTC
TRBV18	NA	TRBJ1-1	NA	CASSPRQGGEAFF	TGTGCCAGCTCACCACGCCAGGGTGGTGAAGCTTTCTTT
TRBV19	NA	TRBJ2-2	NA	CASSKLEPNTGELFF	TGTGCCAGTAGTAAACTAGAACCGAACACCGGGGAGCTGTTTTTT
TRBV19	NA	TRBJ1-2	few	CASSIRSYGYTF	TGTGCCAGTAGTATACGGAGCTATGGCTACACCTTC
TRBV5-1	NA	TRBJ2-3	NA	CASSLGESTDTQYF	TGCGCCAGCAGCTTGGGAGAGAGCACAGATACGCAGTATTTT
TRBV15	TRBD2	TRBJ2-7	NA	CATSRDPGGEQYF	TGTGCCACCAGCAGAGACCCGGGGGGCGAGCAGTACTTC
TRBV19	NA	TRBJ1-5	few	CASDGSNQPQHF	TGTGCCAGCGACGGGAGCAATCAGCCCCAGCATTTT
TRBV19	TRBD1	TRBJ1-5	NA	CASSKDRIYSNQPQHF	TGTGCCAGTAGTAAGGACAGGATCTATAGCAATCAGCCCCAGCATTTT
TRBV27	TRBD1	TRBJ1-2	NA	CASSHRDRGNYGYTF	TGTGCCAGCAGTCACCGGGACAGGGGAAACTATGGCTACACCTTC
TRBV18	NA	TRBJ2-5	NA	CASSPTSRGETQYF	TGTGCCAGCTCACCAACATCCAGGGGTGAGACCCAGTACTTC
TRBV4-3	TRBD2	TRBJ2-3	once	CASSQVVAGDDTQYF	TGCGCCAGCAGCCAAGTAGTCGCGGGGGATGATACGCAGTATTTT
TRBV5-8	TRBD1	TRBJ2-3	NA	CASSHDRGTDTQYF	TGTGCCAGCAGCCATGACAGGGGCACAGATACGCAGTATTTT
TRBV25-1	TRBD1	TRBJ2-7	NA	CASSGRQGTYEQYF	TGTGCCAGCAGTGGAAGACAGGGGACCTACGAGCAGTACTTC
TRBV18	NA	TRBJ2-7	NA	CASSLGGSYEQYF	TGTGCCAGCTCACTTGGGGGGTCCTACGAGCAGTACTTC
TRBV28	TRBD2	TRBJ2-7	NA	CASSLALAGREQYF	TGTGCCAGCAGTTTGGCGCTAGCGGGACGCGAGCAGTACTTC
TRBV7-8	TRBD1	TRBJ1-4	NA	CASSPRTGYNEKLFF	TGTGCCAGCAGTCCTAGGACAGGGTATAATGAAAAACTGTTTTTT
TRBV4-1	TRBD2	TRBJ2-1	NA	CASSQDHGTSGNNEQFF	TGCGCCAGCAGCCAAGATCATGGGACTAGCGGAAACAATGAGCAGTTCTTC
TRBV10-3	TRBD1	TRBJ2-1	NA	CAIRGAGQGYNEQFF	TGTGCCATCAGAGGAGCGGGACAGGGATACAATGAGCAGTTCTTC
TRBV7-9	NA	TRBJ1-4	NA	CASSLTHPVGGGEKLFF	TGTGCCAGCAGCCTAACCCACCCCGTCGGGGGTGGAGAAAAACTGTTTTTT
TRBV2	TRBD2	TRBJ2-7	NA	CASSPTGLAGYEQYF	TGTGCCAGCAGCCCAACGGGACTAGCAGGATACGAGCAGTACTTC